A selection of T cell receptor beta chains follows, all from one sample in a study of cytomegalovirus exposure and HLA in healthy donors. Repertoires were generated with immunoSEQ multiplex PCR, while TCRdb's copy carries only in-frame clones and drops some. The sample contains 120,000 or so clones, around 77% of which appear only once. Material: PBMCs. These receptors were collected from a man aged 50-60 years in good health and CMV-seropositive. Each CDR3 is given with its conserved first and last residue. The order of the fields is J gene, D gene, V gene, clone size, CDR3 DNA, CDR3 protein. D genes are given only for firm matches. Some rows mark clone size as missing; the rest say once, few, many or name a class of expanded clone.

J gene: TRBJ2-3
D gene: TRBD2
V gene: TRBV25-1
clone size: .
CDR3 DNA: TGTGCCGGCAGCCGATCCGGACTAGCGGCCTTCGCAGATACGCAGTATTTT
CDR3 protein: CAGSRSGLAAFADTQYF

J gene: TRBJ2-5
D gene: .
V gene: TRBV27
clone size: .
CDR3 DNA: TGTGCCACGGCTCAGGAGGGGTGGCAAGAGACCCAGTACTTC
CDR3 protein: CATAQEGWQETQYF

J gene: TRBJ1-1
D gene: .
V gene: TRBV7-9
clone size: .
CDR3 DNA: TGTGCCAGCAGCTTAGGGCAGGGTGAAGCTTTCTTT
CDR3 protein: CASSLGQGEAFF

J gene: TRBJ1-5
D gene: .
V gene: TRBV6-5
clone size: few
CDR3 DNA: TGTGCCAGCAGTTACGGGCCAGCCTATAGCAATCAGCCCCAGCATTTT
CDR3 protein: CASSYGPAYSNQPQHF

J gene: TRBJ2-3
D gene: TRBD2
V gene: TRBV2
clone size: .
CDR3 DNA: TGTGCCAGCAGTCGGTCTACTCCGGGACTAGCGGGAGTCGCAGATACGCAGTATTTT
CDR3 protein: CASSRSTPGLAGVADTQYF

J gene: TRBJ2-5
D gene: TRBD1
V gene: TRBV5-6
clone size: .
CDR3 DNA: TGTGCCAGCAGCTGGACCACCGGGACAGGGGACGAGACCCAGTACTTC
CDR3 protein: CASSWTTGTGDETQYF

J gene: TRBJ2-7
D gene: TRBD2
V gene: TRBV25-1
clone size: .
CDR3 DNA: TGTGCCAGCAGTGAATCTAGCGGGAGTTCTCCCTACGAGCAGTACTTC
CDR3 protein: CASSESSGSSPYEQYF

J gene: TRBJ1-5
D gene: .
V gene: TRBV19
clone size: .
CDR3 DNA: TGTGCCAGTAGCCCTACAGGAGATAGCAATCAGCCCCAGCATTTT
CDR3 protein: CASSPTGDSNQPQHF

J gene: TRBJ2-6
D gene: .
V gene: TRBV7-9
clone size: .
CDR3 DNA: TGTTCCAGCAGCCCACCGAGCTCTGGGGCCAACGTCCTGACTTTC
CDR3 protein: CSSSPPSSGANVLTF

J gene: TRBJ2-4
D gene: .
V gene: TRBV7-2
clone size: .
CDR3 DNA: TGTGCCAGCAGTCCTTTAGGGGGGGGCAAAAACATTCAGTACTTC
CDR3 protein: CASSPLGGGKNIQYF

J gene: TRBJ2-1
D gene: TRBD2
V gene: TRBV29-1
clone size: once
CDR3 DNA: TGCAGCGTTGAAGCAAACTTCGGGACTAGCGGGAGGGCTAGGTACAATGAGCAGTTCTTC
CDR3 protein: CSVEANFGTSGRARYNEQFF

J gene: TRBJ2-3
D gene: TRBD2
V gene: TRBV4-3
clone size: .
CDR3 DNA: TGCGCCAGCAGCGAAGGGACTAGCGGGGGCACAGATACGCAGTATTTT
CDR3 protein: CASSEGTSGGTDTQYF

J gene: TRBJ1-1
D gene: .
V gene: TRBV6-5
clone size: once
CDR3 DNA: TGTGCCAGCAGTTCCGAGAGGAACCCTGAAGCTTTCTTT
CDR3 protein: CASSSERNPEAFF

J gene: TRBJ2-7
D gene: .
V gene: TRBV27
clone size: .
CDR3 DNA: TGTGCCAGCTCGGGACTGGGGTACGAGCAGTACTTC
CDR3 protein: CASSGLGYEQYF

J gene: TRBJ2-4
D gene: .
V gene: TRBV15
clone size: .
CDR3 DNA: TGTGCCACCAGCAGAGAAAGAGGGGGGGATCAGTACTTC
CDR3 protein: CATSRERGGDQYF

J gene: TRBJ2-1
D gene: .
V gene: TRBV5-1
clone size: .
CDR3 DNA: TGCGCCAGCAGACGTGAGGGCTATGAGCAGTTCTTC
CDR3 protein: CASRREGYEQFF

J gene: TRBJ2-5
D gene: TRBD2
V gene: TRBV4-3
clone size: .
CDR3 DNA: TGCGCCAGCAGCCGGATACTAGCGGCCGAAGAGACCCAGTACTTC
CDR3 protein: CASSRILAAEETQYF

J gene: TRBJ2-7
D gene: .
V gene: TRBV18
clone size: .
CDR3 DNA: TGTGCCAGCTTCTCTGGGTCGGGTCCCACCGAGCAGTACTTC
CDR3 protein: CASFSGSGPTEQYF

J gene: TRBJ2-1
D gene: TRBD2
V gene: TRBV11-2
clone size: .
CDR3 DNA: TGTGCCAGCAGCCCCGGACTAGCGACCTACAATGAGCAGTTCTTC
CDR3 protein: CASSPGLATYNEQFF

J gene: TRBJ2-7
D gene: TRBD2
V gene: TRBV5-5
clone size: .
CDR3 DNA: TGTGCCAGTCAGACGGGGGGCTACGAGCAGTACTTC
CDR3 protein: CASQTGGYEQYF

J gene: TRBJ2-5
D gene: .
V gene: TRBV4-1
clone size: .
CDR3 DNA: TGCGCCAGCAGCCGAATAGGGGGCAGCGGGAGTAGGGAGACCCAGTACTTC
CDR3 protein: CASSRIGGSGSRETQYF

J gene: TRBJ2-7
D gene: .
V gene: TRBV19
clone size: .
CDR3 DNA: TGTGCCAGTAGCGACAGCCGAGACTCCTACGAGCAGTACTTC
CDR3 protein: CASSDSRDSYEQYF

J gene: TRBJ2-5
D gene: .
V gene: TRBV6-5
clone size: .
CDR3 DNA: TGTGCCAGCAGTTCTCTCGGGGGGCGATCGGAGACCCAGTACTTC
CDR3 protein: CASSSLGGRSETQYF

J gene: TRBJ1-4
D gene: TRBD1
V gene: TRBV6-5
clone size: once
CDR3 DNA: TGTGCCAGCAGTGCACAGGGGGCGGGAGGAGAAAAACTGTTTTTT
CDR3 protein: CASSAQGAGGEKLFF

J gene: TRBJ2-3
D gene: .
V gene: TRBV5-4
clone size: few
CDR3 DNA: TGTGCCAGCAGCCCTCCGGGGACACGCACAGATACGCAGTATTTT
CDR3 protein: CASSPPGTRTDTQYF

J gene: TRBJ2-5
D gene: TRBD2
V gene: TRBV6-6
clone size: few
CDR3 DNA: TGTGCCAGCAGTTTGCGGGGGGAAGAGACCCAGTACTTC
CDR3 protein: CASSLRGEETQYF

J gene: TRBJ2-5
D gene: TRBD2
V gene: TRBV10-3
clone size: .
CDR3 DNA: TGTGCCACCTGGGGGGGGAGCCAAGAGACCCAGTACTTC
CDR3 protein: CATWGGSQETQYF